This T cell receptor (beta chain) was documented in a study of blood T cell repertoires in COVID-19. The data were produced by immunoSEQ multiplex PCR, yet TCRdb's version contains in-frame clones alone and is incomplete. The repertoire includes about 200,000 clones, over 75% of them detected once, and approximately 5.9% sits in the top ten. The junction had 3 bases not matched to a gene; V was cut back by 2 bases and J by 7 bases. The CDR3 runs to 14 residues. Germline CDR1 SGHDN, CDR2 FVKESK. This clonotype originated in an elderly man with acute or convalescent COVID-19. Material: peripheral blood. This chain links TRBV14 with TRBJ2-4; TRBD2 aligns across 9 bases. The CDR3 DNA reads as TGTGCCAGCAGCCAACTAGCGGGAACCAACATTCAGTACTTC. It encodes CASSQLAGTNIQYF.